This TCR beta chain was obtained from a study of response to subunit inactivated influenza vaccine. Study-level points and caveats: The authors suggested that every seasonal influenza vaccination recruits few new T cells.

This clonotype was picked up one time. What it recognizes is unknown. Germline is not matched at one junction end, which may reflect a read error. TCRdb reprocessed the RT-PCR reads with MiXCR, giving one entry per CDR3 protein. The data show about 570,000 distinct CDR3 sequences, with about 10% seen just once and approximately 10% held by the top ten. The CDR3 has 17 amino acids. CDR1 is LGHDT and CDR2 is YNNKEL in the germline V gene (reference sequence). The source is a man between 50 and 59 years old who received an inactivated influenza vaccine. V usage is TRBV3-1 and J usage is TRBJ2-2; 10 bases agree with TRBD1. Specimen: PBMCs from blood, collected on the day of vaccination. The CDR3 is CACRPKTGGSITGELFF. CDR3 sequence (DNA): TGTGCCTGCAGACCTAAGACAGGGGGCTCGATCACCGGGGAGCTGTTTTTT.